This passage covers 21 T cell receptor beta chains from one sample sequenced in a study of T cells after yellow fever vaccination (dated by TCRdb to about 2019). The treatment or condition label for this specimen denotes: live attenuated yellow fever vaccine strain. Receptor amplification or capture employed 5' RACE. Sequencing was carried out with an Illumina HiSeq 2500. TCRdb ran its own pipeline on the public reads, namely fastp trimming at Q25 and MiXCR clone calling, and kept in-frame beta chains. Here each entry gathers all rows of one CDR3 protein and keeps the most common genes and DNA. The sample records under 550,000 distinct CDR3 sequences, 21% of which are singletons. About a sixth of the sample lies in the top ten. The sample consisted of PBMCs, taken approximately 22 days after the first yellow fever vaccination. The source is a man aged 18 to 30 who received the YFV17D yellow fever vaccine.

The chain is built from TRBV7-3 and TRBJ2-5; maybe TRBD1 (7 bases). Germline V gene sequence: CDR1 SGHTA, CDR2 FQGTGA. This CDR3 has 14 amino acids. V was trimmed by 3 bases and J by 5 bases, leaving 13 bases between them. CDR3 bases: TGTGCCAGCAGCTTCGGAGGGGGCTCTGAGACCCAGTACTTC. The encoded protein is CASSFGGGSETQYF.

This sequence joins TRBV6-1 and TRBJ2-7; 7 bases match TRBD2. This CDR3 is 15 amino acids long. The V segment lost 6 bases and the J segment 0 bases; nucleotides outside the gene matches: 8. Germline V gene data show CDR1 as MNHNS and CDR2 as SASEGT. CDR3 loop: CASRSPGGSSYEQYF. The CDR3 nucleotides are TGTGCCAGCAGGTCCCCCGGGGGGAGCTCCTACGAGCAGTACTTC.

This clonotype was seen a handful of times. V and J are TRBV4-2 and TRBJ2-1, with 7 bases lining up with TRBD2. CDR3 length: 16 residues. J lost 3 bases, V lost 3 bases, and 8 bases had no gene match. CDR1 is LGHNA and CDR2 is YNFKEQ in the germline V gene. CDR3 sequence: CASSQEPSGSYNEQFF. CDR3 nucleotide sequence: TGTGCCAGCAGCCAGGAGCCTAGCGGAAGCTACAATGAGCAGTTCTTC.

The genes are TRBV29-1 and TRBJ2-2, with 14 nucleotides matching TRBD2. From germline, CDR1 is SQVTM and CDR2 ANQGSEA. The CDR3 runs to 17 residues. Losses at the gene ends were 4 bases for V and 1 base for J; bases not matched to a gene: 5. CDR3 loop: CSVGGLAGAMNTGELFF. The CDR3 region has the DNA TGCAGCGTTGGGGGACTAGCGGGGGCGATGAACACCGGGGAGCTGTTTTTT.

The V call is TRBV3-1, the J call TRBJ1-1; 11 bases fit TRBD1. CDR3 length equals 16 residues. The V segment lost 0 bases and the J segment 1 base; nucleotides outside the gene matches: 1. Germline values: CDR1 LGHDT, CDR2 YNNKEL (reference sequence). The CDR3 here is CASSQEGTGGNTEAFF. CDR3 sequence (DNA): TGTGCCAGCAGCCAAGAGGGGACAGGGGGGAACACTGAAGCTTTCTTT.

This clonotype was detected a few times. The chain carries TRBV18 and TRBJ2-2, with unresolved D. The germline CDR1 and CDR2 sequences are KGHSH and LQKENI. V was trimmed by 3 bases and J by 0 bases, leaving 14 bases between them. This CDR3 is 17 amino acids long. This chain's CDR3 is CASSPSLAFPNTGELFF. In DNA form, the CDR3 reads TGTGCCAGCTCACCGTCCCTGGCCTTTCCGAACACCGGGGAGCTGTTTTTT.

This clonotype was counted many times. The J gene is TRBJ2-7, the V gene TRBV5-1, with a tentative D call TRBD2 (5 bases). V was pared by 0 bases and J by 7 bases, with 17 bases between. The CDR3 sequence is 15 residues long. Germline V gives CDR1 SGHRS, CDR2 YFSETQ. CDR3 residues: CASSLEAGVSGEQYF. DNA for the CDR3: TGCGCCAGCAGCTTGGAGGCTGGGGTCAGCGGTGAGCAGTACTTC.

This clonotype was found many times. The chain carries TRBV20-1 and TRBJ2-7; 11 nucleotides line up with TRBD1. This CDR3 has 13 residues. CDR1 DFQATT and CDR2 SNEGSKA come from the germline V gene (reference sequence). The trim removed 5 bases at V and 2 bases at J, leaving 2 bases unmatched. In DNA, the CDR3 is TGCAGTGCTCTGGGACAGGGGGCCTACGAGCAGTACGTC. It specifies CSALGQGAYEQYV.

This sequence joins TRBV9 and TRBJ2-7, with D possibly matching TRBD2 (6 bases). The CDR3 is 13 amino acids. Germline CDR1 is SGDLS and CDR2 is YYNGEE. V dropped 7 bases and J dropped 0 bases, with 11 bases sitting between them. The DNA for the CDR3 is TGTGCCAGCGGAGGGAGCAGCTCCTACGAGCAGTACTTC. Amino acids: CASGGSSSYEQYF.

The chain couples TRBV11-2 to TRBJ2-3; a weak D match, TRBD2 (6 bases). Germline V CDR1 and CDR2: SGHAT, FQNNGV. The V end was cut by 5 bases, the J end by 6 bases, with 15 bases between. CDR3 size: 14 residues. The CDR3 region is CASSPRTIPDTQYF. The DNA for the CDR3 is TGTGCCAGCAGCCCTCGGACTATCCCCGATACGCAGTATTTT.

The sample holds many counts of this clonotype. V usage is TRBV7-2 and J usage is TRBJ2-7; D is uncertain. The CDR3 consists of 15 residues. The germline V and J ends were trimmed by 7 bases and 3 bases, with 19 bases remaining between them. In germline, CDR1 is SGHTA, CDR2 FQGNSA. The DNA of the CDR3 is TGTGCCAGCACCGTCCGAGAAGGCGCGTTCTACGAGCAGTACTTC. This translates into CASTVREGAFYEQYF. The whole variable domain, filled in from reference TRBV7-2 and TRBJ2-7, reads GAGVSQSPSNKVTEKGKDVELRCDPISGHTALYWYRQSLGQGLEFLIYFQGNSAPDKSGLPSDRFSAERTGGSVSTLTIQRTQQEDSAVYLCASTVREGAFYEQYFGPGTRLTVT.

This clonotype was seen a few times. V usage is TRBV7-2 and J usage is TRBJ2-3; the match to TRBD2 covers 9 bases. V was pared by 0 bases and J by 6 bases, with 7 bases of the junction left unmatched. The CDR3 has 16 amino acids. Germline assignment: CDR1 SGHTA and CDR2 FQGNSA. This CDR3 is CASSLAVRGGGDTQYF. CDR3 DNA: TGTGCCAGCAGCTTAGCGGTGCGGGGGGGCGGGGATACGCAGTATTTT.

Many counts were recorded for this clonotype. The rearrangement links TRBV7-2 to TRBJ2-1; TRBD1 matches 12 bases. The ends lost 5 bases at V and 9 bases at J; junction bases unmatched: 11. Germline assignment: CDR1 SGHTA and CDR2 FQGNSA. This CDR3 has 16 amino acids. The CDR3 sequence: CASSQTGTGGQGEQFF. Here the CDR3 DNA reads TGTGCCAGCAGCCAAACCGGGACAGGGGGCCAGGGTGAGCAGTTCTTC.

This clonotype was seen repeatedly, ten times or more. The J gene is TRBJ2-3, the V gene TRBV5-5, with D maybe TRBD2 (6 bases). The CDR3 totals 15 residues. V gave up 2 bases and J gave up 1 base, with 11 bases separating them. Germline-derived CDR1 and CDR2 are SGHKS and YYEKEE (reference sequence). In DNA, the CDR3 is TGTGCCAGCAGCTTTTTCGGGGGAGGCACAGATACGCAGTATTTT. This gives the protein CASSFFGGGTDTQYF.

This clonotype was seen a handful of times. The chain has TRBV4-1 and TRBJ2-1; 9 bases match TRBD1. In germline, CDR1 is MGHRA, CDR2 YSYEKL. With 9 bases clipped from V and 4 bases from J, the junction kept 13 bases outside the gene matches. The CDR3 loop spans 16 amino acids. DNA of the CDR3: TGCGCCAGTAGGGACAGGGTTTATGGGGTATACAATGAGCAGTTCTTC. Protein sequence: CASRDRVYGVYNEQFF.

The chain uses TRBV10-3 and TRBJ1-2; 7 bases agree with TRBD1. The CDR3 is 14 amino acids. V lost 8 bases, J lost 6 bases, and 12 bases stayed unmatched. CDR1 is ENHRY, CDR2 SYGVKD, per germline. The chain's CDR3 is CAIRVRGTDNGYTF. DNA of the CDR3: TGTGCCATCCGGGTTAGGGGGACAGACAATGGCTACACCTTC.

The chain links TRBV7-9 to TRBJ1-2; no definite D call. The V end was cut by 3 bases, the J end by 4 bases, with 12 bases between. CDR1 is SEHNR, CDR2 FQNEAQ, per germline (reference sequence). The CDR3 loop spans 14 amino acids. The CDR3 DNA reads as TGTGCCAGCAGCTTGTCAGGAAACGGCTATGGCTACACCTTC. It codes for CASSLSGNGYGYTF. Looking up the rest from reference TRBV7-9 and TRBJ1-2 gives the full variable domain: DTGVSQNPRHKITKRGQNVTFRCDPISEHNRLYWYRQTLGQGPEFLTYFQNEAQLEKSRLLSDRFSAERPKGSFSTLEIQRTEQGDSAMYLCASSLSGNGYGYTFGSGTRLTVV.

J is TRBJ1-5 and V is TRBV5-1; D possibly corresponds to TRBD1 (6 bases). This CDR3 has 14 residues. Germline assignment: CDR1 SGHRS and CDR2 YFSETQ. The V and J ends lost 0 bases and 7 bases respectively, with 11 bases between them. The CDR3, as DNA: TGCGCCAGCAGCTTGGAAGGGGGTGGGCAGCCCCAGCATTTT. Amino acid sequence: CASSLEGGGQPQHF.

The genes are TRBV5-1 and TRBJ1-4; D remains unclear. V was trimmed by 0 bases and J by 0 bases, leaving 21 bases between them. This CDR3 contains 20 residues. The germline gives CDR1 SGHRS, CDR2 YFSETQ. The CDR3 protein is CASSLDPILLQRATNEKLFF. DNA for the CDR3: TGCGCCAGCAGCTTGGATCCCATCCTACTTCAGCGTGCAACTAATGAAAAACTGTTTTTT.

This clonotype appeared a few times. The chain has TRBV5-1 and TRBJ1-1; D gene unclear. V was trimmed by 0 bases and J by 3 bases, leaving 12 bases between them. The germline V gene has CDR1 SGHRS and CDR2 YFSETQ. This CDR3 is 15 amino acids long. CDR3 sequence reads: CASSLDEGKYTEAFF. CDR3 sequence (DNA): TGCGCCAGCAGCTTGGACGAGGGAAAATACACTGAAGCTTTCTTT. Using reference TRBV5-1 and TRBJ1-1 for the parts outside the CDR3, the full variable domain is KAGVTQTPRYLIKTRGQQVTLSCSPISGHRSVSWYQQTPGQGLQFLFEYFSETQRNKGNFPGRFSGRQFSNSRSEMNVSTLELGDSALYLCASSLDEGKYTEAFFGQGTRLTVV.

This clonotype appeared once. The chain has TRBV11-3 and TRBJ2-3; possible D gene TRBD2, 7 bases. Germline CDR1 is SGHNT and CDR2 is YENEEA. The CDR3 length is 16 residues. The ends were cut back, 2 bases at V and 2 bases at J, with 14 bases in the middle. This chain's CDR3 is CASSLRTAGATDTQYF. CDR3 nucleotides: TGTGCCAGCAGCTTAAGAACGGCGGGGGCCACAGATACGCAGTATTTT.